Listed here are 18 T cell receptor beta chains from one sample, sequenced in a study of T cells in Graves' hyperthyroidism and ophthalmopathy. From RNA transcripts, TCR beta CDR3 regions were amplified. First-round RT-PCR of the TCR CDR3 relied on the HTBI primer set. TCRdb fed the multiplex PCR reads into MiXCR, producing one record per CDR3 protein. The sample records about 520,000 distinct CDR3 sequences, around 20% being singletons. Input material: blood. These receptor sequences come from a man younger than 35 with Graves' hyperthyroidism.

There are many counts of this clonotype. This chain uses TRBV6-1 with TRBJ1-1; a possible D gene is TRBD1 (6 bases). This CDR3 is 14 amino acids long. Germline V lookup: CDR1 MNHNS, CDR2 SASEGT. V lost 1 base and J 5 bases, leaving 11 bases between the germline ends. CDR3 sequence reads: CASSEGRGWTEAFF. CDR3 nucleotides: TGTGCCAGCAGTGAAGGGAGGGGGTGGACTGAAGCTTTCTTT.

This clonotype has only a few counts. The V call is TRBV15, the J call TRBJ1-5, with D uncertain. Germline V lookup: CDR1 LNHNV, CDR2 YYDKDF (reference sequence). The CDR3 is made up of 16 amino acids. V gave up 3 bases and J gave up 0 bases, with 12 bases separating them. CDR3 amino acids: CATSSPRRGSNQPQHF. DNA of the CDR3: TGTGCCACCAGCAGCCCCCGTCGGGGTAGCAATCAGCCCCAGCATTTT. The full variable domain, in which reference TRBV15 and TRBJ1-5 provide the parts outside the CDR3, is DAMVIQNPRYQVTQFGKPVTLSCSQTLNHNVMYWYQQKSSQAPKLLFHYYDKDFNNEADTPDNFQSRRPNTSFCFLDIRSPGLGDTAMYLCATSSPRRGSNQPQHFGDGTRLSIL.

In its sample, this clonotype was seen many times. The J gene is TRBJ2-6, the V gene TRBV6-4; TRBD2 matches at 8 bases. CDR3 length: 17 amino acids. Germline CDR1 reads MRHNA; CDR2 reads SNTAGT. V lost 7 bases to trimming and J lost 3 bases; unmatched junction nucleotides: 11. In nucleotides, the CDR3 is TGTGCCAGCACGGGGGGGGAAGCCCAAAGTGGGGCCAACGTCCTGACTTTC. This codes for CASTGGEAQSGANVLTF.

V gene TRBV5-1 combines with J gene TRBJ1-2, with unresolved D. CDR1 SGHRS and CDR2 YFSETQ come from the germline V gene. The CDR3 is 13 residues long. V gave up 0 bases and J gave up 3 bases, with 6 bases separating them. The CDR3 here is CASSLEPHYGYTF. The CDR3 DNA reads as TGCGCCAGCAGCTTGGAGCCTCACTATGGCTACACCTTC.

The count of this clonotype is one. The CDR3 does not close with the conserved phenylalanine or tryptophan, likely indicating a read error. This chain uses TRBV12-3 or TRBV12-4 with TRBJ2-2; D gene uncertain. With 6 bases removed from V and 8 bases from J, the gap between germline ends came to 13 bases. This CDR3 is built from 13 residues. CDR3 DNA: TGTGCCAGCAGGTTGCTGATATTGGGGGAGCTGTTTTCT. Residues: CASRLLILGELFS.

The CDR3 nucleotides are TGCGCCAGCAGCCTCTCAGGGGGCCTGGAGACCCAGTACTTC. Translated: CASSLSGGLETQYF. The chain couples TRBV5-1 to TRBJ2-5; the match to TRBD1 covers 8 bases. Losses at the gene ends were 4 bases for V and 5 bases for J; bases not matched to a gene: 7. The CDR3 consists of 14 residues. Germline-derived CDR1 and CDR2 are SGHRS and YFSETQ.

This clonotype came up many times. Here the CDR3 DNA reads TGTGCCAGCAGCTACGGGGCTGGCGGCTACACCTTC. Translation: CASSYGAGGYTF. The chain has TRBV6-5 and TRBJ1-2; D may be TRBD1 (5 bases). V was pared by 6 bases and J by 8 bases, with 13 bases between. The CDR3 totals 12 residues. Germline loops: CDR1 MNHEY, CDR2 SVGAGI.

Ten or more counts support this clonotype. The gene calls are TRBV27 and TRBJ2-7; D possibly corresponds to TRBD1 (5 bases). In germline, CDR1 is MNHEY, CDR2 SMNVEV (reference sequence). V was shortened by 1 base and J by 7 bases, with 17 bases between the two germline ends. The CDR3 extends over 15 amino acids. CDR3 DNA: TGTGCCAGCAGTTTATTGCAGGGAATGGTTCGGGAGCAGTACTTC. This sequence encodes CASSLLQGMVREQYF.

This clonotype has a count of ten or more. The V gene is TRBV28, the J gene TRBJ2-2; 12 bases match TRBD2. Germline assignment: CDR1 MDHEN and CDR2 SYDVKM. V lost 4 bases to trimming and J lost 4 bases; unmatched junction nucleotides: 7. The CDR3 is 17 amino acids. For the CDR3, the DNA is TGTGCCAGCAGTTCCCCCTCGGGACTAGCGGGCACCGGGGAGCTGTTTTTT. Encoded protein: CASSSPSGLAGTGELFF.

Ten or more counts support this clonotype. The CDR3 DNA is TGTGCCAGCAGTTACTCCGGCCCTATGAACACTGAAGCTTTCTTT. Translated, it gives CASSYSGPMNTEAFF. The gene calls are TRBV6-5 and TRBJ1-1; D unresolved. Looked up from germline, CDR1 is MNHEY and CDR2 is SVGAGI. V dropped 0 bases and J dropped 0 bases, with 8 bases sitting between them. The CDR3 covers 15 residues.

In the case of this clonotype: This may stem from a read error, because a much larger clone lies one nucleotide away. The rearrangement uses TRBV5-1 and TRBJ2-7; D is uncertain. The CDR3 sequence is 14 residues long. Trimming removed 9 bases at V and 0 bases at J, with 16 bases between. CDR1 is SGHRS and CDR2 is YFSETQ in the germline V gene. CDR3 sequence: CAITPVGFSYEQYF. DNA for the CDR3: TGCGCCATCACCCCGGTCGGGTTCTCCTACGAGCAGTACTTC.

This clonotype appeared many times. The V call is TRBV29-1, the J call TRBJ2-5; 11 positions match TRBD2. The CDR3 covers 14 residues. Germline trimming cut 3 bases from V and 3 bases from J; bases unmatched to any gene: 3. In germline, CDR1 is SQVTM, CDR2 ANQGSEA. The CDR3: CSVDTGLAEETQYF. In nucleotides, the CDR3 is TGCAGCGTTGATACGGGACTAGCGGAAGAGACCCAGTACTTC. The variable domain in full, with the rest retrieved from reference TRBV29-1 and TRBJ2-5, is SAVISQKPSRDICQRGTSLTIQCQVDSQVTMMFWYRQQPGQSLTLIATANQGSEATYESGFVIDKFPISRPNLTFSTLTVSNMSPEDSSIYLCSVDTGLAEETQYFGPGTRLLVL.

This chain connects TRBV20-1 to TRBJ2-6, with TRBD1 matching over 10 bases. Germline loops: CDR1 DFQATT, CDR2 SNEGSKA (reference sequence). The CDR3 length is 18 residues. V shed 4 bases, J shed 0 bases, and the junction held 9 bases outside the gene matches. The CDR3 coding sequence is TGCAGTGCTACTCGAACCGGGACAGGGGTCTCTGGGGCCAACGTCCTGACTTTC. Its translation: CSATRTGTGVSGANVLTF.

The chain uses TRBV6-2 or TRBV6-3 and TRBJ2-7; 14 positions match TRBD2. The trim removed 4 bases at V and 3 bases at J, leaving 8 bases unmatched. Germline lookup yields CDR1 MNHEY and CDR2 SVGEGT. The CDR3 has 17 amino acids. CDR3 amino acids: CASSSIGTSGGFYEQYF. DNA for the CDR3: TGTGCCAGCAGTTCGATTGGGACTAGCGGGGGATTCTACGAGCAGTACTTC.

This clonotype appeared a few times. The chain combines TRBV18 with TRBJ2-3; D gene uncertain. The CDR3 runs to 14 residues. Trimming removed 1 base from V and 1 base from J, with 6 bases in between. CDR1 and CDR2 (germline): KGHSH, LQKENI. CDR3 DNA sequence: TGTGCCAGCTCACCACGTCCTGGCACAGATACGCAGTATTTT. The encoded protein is CASSPRPGTDTQYF.

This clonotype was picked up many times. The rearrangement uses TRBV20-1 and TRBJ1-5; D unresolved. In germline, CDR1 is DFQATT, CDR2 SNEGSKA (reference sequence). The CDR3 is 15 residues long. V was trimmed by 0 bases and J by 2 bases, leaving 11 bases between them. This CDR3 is CSARDRTRGNQPQHF. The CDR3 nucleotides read TGCAGTGCTAGAGATCGGACCCGGGGCAATCAGCCCCAGCATTTT.

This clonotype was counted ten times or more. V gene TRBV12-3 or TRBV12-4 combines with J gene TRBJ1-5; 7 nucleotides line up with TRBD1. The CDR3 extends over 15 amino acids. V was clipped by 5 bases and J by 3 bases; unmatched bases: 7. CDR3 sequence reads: CASSLAGTDNQPQHF. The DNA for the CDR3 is TGTGCCAGCAGTCTTGCAGGGACAGACAATCAGCCCCAGCATTTT.

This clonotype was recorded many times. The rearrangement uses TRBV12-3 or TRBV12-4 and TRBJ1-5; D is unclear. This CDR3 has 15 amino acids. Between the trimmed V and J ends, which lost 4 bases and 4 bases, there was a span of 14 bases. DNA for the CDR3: TGTGCCAGCAGTTCCCGGGGTGATTTAAATCAGCCCCAGCATTTT. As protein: CASSSRGDLNQPQHF.